This T cell receptor (beta chain) was sequenced for a study of cytomegalovirus exposure and HLA in healthy donors (dated by TCRdb to the late 2010s). In terms of the full investigation: According to an earlier analysis of a few hundred of the donors, about 180 million T cells yielded 117 million unique TCR beta sequences and roughly 280 Gb of sequence data. Typing coverage varied by locus: 629-630 donors for A, B, C, DRB1 and DQB1; more than 500 for DQA1; about 570 for DPA1; 400 to 480 for DPB1. A later genetic analysis took genome-wide SNP genotypes for about three fifths of the 666 donors and used that subset as a discovery cohort. An early release covering 500 to 750 HLA-typed donors comprised approximately 290 gigabases of sequencing data and tens of millions of unique TCR sequences. Rather than drawing on any new phenotypic data, the later analysis identified candidate immune exposures from TCR beta sequences and the way those sequences occurred across donors. Among the 398 genotyped donors, around 81% belonged to the genetic ancestry cluster associated with self-reported Caucasian donors. HLA typing covered class I and class II loci at four-digit resolution. Donor age, sex, ethnicity and CMV serostatus were collected together with the repertoire data. Among 300 to 500 genotyped donors of the cohort, an average of roughly 230,000 unique TCR beta nucleotide sequences was sequenced per donor, of which about 18% were non-productive. All discovery cohort repertoires had been generated on a single sequencing platform. In an earlier analysis of a few hundred of the donors, high-throughput TCR beta sequencing was used to judge whether each TCR beta V gene segment behaved as functional or pseudogenic. Four or five DR-DQ haplotypes were handled as single units for association and clustering, since linkage in the cohort was strong. The aim of the study was to test whether cataloging public T cell receptors could identify signatures of past pathogen exposure. A separate validation cohort of more than 100 different subjects was used in addition to the roughly 640-subject first cohort. The study used immunosequencing to profile the T cell repertoires of several hundred subjects and linked those repertoires to cytomegalovirus serostatus. The study combined high-throughput TCR immunosequencing, statistical association of individual TCRs with disease status, and machine learning to predict cytomegalovirus infection status. In a later analysis, previously published TCR beta repertoires from fewer than 750 donors were re-analyzed and high-resolution HLA genotyping was added so that TCR occurrence patterns could be studied.

Notes on this clone: Its recognized antigen is unknown.

The V end gives up 3 bases and the J end 4 bases, leaving 4 bases in the junction not matched to a gene. From cysteine to phenylalanine, the CDR3 is 15 amino acids long. CDR3 DNA only is kept here, 45 bases in frame from base 1. The germline V gene provides CDR1 SGDLS and CDR2 YYNGEE. Receptor amplification or capture employed the immunoSEQ multiplex PCR assay. A mixture of 60 forward primers for TCR Vbeta segments and 13 reverse primers for TCR Jbeta segments was used in the multiplex PCR. The CDR3 region of rearranged TCR beta genes was amplified from genomic DNA with a multiplex PCR assay. On the Illumina HiSeq System, the amplified TCR beta libraries were sequenced as 87-base-pair reads. On the authors' methods: A later analysis tallied 80 million to 95 million unique TCR beta chains across the 600 to 700 repertoires, and approximately 12 million of those chains were shared by two or more donors. Raw reads were error-corrected and collapsed into unique sequences with a nearest-neighbor algorithm that merged closely related sequences to remove PCR and sequencing errors. To assign V, D and J gene segments, CDR3 sequences were aligned to IMGT reference sequences. For a sequence to be retained, at least a six-nucleotide match to both a V gene segment and a J gene segment was required. A rearrangement counted as productive if the CDR3 had no stop codons and remained in frame with V and J, and every other rearrangement counted as non-productive. CDR3 was defined by IMGT convention, running from the second conserved V-encoded cysteine to the conserved J-encoded phenylalanine. In an earlier analysis of approximately 590 of the donors, sequences lacking an unambiguous match to a single V gene segment were excluded. An earlier analysis of a few hundred of the donors called V segments functional above 56.7% productive rearrangements and segregating when the between-donor standard deviation exceeded 5%. A statistical classification framework was built for diagnosing cytomegalovirus status from the catalog of TCR beta chain sequences. In a later analysis, V and J genes were assigned by comparing TCR nucleotide sequences against IMGT/GENE-DB human TR gene sequences. The TCRdist pipeline was used in a later analysis to assign CDR3 sequences and most-parsimonious VDJ recombination scenarios. In a later analysis, each TCR beta chain was defined by its CDR3 amino acid sequence together with its V-gene family, and reads lacking a unique V-gene family were excluded. In a later analysis, around 650 highly shared, low-generation-probability nucleotide sequences were removed to address suspected cross-contamination and a sequencing artifact. In a later analysis, a clonal expansion index was calculated for each public chain from normalized within-repertoire ranks of inferred template counts. Generation probabilities in a later analysis came from a VDJ recombination model fitted to out-of-frame rearrangements, and those results were checked against IGoR. In a later analysis, TCR-TCR, TCR-HLA and TCR-CMV co-occurrence was scored with hypergeometric tests, and a repertoire-size bias correction was applied to TCR pairs. To estimate false discovery rates, a later analysis permuted the HLA or CMV assignments 20 times. A later analysis grouped co-occurring TCRs with DBSCAN, adding TCRdist sequence similarity when clustering within HLA-allele-positive subsets. Repertoires with fewer than 30,000 or more than 120,000 public chains were left out of co-occurrence clustering, as were about 5 repertoires with anomalous nucleotide sharing. The source is immuneACCESS, and TCRdb retained only in-frame sequences with V and J called. Part of the clones is not carried over; for the studies checked, unresolved V genes explain less than half of this, and the remainder is unexplained. Clone size and the V and J calls come from that table; the DNA yielded D and trimming. The table for this sample shows approximately 150,000 clones. Around 1.5% of the sample is in the top ten clones.

Overall study outcomes, separate from this receptor: Sequencing depth was assumed to be roughly uniform across donors in the presence/absence analyses, though that assumption may not hold. The cohort was sequenced for TCR beta chains only, and without alpha or paired-chain data the features that could be detected were limited. Because some donors lacked HLA typing at each locus, the association tests relied only on the typed subset. Because counts were too low, 15 to 20 rarely observed V segments, including chromosome 9 orphons, were excluded from the earlier analysis of 587 of the donors. Assigning TCR associations to individual alleles was difficult when HLA alleles, especially DR and DQ, strongly co-occurred. The classifier was reported to diagnose cytomegalovirus status with high specificity and sensitivity in both the original and validation cohorts. In a later analysis, TCR association rates were found to vary across HLA loci, with the most associated TCRs seen for DRB1 alleles and the fewest for HLA-C alleles. An earlier analysis of approximately 590 of the donors showed that most TCR beta V segments appeared in productive rearrangements either about 90% or about 30% of the time, which broadly matched IMGT annotations. An association between a missense DCLRE1C variant and V-gene and J-gene trimming of TCR beta chains was found in a later genetic analysis and replicated in an independent cohort. The only immune exposure information available for the cohort was CMV serostatus. It was suggested by the authors that the approach could potentially be generalized to other disease states and immunological phenotypes. A further reported finding was that TCR beta sequences accurately predicted the HLA-A and HLA-B alleles for most subjects in the first cohort. In a later genetic analysis, fewer N-insertions in productive TCRs were reported among donors in an Asian-associated ancestry cluster than the roughly 640-donor mean. A cluster of highly shared sequence variants was judged likely to be a technical artifact of the sequencing pipeline. Some IMGT-functional V segments, including TRBV6-2 and TRBV6-3, could not be told apart with the 87-base-pair reads, so those segments were excluded. A total of 150 to 200 TCR beta chains were listed by the study as associated with cytomegalovirus. A few of the identified cytomegalovirus-associated TCR beta chains were confirmed in vitro to be specific for cytomegalovirus antigens. A later analysis found that most CMV-associated TCR beta chains appeared HLA-restricted, with HLA associations seemingly driven largely by CMV exposure. A later analysis associated approximately 17,000 TCR beta sequences with specific HLA alleles at a false discovery rate of 0.05. A later analysis reported that several top co-occurrence clusters appeared linked to parvovirus B19, influenza, CMV and Epstein-Barr virus. Correlated functional status among segregating V segments might reflect linkage disequilibrium, but an unknown experimental factor could not be ruled out. Most TCR sequences were observed very rarely across donors, whereas some public TCRs were present in many individuals. Compared with equally common non-associated chains, HLA-associated TCR beta chains in a later analysis were more clonally expanded and had lower generation probabilities.

In total, approximately 690 healthy bone marrow donors made up the cohort. At the time of sampling, all cohort members were nominally healthy, though unrecorded immune exposures were likely present. The donor was CMV seronegative and was included in the group of approximately 350 seronegative cohort members. Every donor gave a peripheral blood sample, and the peripheral blood mononuclear cells from that sample were used for TCR beta sequencing. The Qiagen DNeasy Blood Extraction Kit was used to extract genomic DNA from the blood cell samples. The chain is made from TRBV9 and TRBJ2-6; TRBD1 agrees with 7 junctional bases. The TCR comes from a woman aged 50 to 60 in good health and CMV-seronegative. The specimen was PBMCs. The sequenced DNA: TGTGCCAGCAGCGCCAGGGGGACAGGGGCCAACGTCCTGACTTTC. Its protein product is CASSARGTGANVLTF.